This T cell receptor beta chain was sequenced for a study of cytomegalovirus exposure and HLA in healthy donors. It was with 60 Vbeta and 13 Jbeta primers that the PCR ran. Only in-frame clones appear in the TCRdb table, and some are missing; sequencing was by immunoSEQ multiplex PCR. The sample comprises approximately 120,000 clones, less than 90% of which are singletons, and about 20% rests with the top ten. The sequenced material came from PBMCs. This receptor was taken from a man aged 18 to 29 in good health and CMV-seropositive.

The CDR3: CASETGNTEAFF. The CDR3 DNA sequence: TGTGCCAGTGAAACGGGTAACACTGAAGCTTTCTTT. This chain links TRBV5-5 with TRBJ1-1; no reliable D call. This CDR3 is built from 12 residues. Germline lookup yields CDR1 SGHKS and CDR2 YYEKEE (reference sequence). V gave up 8 bases and J gave up 2 bases, with 10 bases separating them.